The 5 T cell receptor beta chains in this list originate from one sample, sequenced in a study of T cells in Graves' hyperthyroidism and ophthalmopathy. The investigators amplified TCR beta CDR3 regions from RNA transcripts. HTBI primers were employed in a first-round RT-PCR of the TCR CDR3. TCRdb analysed the multiplex PCR reads with MiXCR anew, one entry per CDR3 protein. Seen here are 250,000 to 350,000 distinct CDR3 sequences, roughly 17% observed once, and the top ten hold approximately 35%. The sample taken for sequencing was blood. The origin of the receptors is a man aged 30-40 years with Graves' hyperthyroidism.

The chain is built from TRBV18 and TRBJ2-4, with TRBD1 matching 7 bases. The length of the CDR3 is 13 residues. J gave up 9 bases and V 0 bases, and 2 bases lay outside the gene matches. CDR1 KGHSH and CDR2 LQKENI come from the germline V gene. This chain's CDR3 is CASSPPGQSIQYF. The CDR3 nucleotides read TGTGCCAGCTCACCACCGGGACAGAGCATTCAGTACTTC. The variable domain in full, completed from reference TRBV18 and TRBJ2-4, reads NAGVMQNPRHLVRRRGQEARLRCSPMKGHSHVYWYRQLPEEGLKFMVYLQKENIIDESGMPKERFSAEFPKEGPSILRIQQVVRGDSAAYFCASSPPGQSIQYFGAGTRLSVL.

Only a few counts were recorded for this clonotype. The CDR3 ends on some other residue instead of the conserved phenylalanine or tryptophan, so this is likely a read error. J is TRBJ1-5 and V is TRBV11-2; no firm D call. The germline V gene has CDR1 SGHAT and CDR2 FQNNGV. There are 13 residues in the CDR3. The V gene lost 0 bases and the J gene lost 5 bases, with 5 bases spanning the gap. The CDR3 loop is CASSLDRDQPQHL. The CDR3, as DNA: TGTGCCAGCAGCTTAGATCGGGATCAGCCCCAGCATTTG.

This clonotype has a count of ten or more. The chain uses TRBV2 and TRBJ2-7; 7 bases map to TRBD1. V trimming: 3 bases; J trimming: 5 bases; junction bases outside the gene matches: 10. The germline V gene encodes CDR1 SNHLY and CDR2 FYNNEI. There are 15 residues in the CDR3. CDR3 sequence (DNA): TGTGCCAGCAGTGATCCGACAGGGCGTGGGGACGAGCAGTACTTC. It is translated as CASSDPTGRGDEQYF. The entire variable domain, with the rest obtained from reference TRBV2 and TRBJ2-7, is as follows: EPEVTQTPSHQVTQMGQEVILRCVPISNHLYFYWYRQILGQKVEFLVSFYNNEISEKSEIFDDQFSVERPDGSNFTLKIRSTKLEDSAMYFCASSDPTGRGDEQYFGPGTRLTVT.

This clonotype was counted at least ten times. This chain joins TRBV7-3 and TRBJ2-3, with D possibly being TRBD2 (6 bases). Per germline, CDR1 SGHTA and CDR2 FQGTGA. The CDR3 covers 20 residues. V lost 2 bases and J lost 1, with 25 bases in between. The CDR3 loop reads CASSLPRALPWRGGTDTQYF. The CDR3, as DNA: TGTGCCAGCAGCTTACCTCGAGCCCTCCCTTGGCGGGGCGGCACAGATACGCAGTATTTT. The whole variable domain, remainder taken from reference TRBV7-3 and TRBJ2-3, is GAGVSQTPSNKVTEKGKYVELRCDPISGHTALYWYRQSLGQGPEFLIYFQGTGAADDSGLPNDRFFAVRPEGSVSTLKIQRTERGDSAVYLCASSLPRALPWRGGTDTQYFGPGTRLTVL.

At least ten counts were recorded for this clonotype. This sequence joins TRBV7-9 and TRBJ2-1; D unresolved. V shed 5 bases and J shed 4 bases, with 24 bases lying between them. Germline V gene lookup returns CDR1 SEHNR and CDR2 FQNEAQ (reference sequence). The CDR3 has 18 amino acids. The CDR3 loop is CASSPVVRGAPPYNEQFF. CDR3 DNA sequence: TGTGCCAGCAGCCCCGTCGTGCGAGGAGCTCCCCCATACAATGAGCAGTTCTTC.